Below are 7 T cell receptor beta chains sequenced from a single sample in a study of OX40 agonist ivuxolimab in advanced cancers. Generated by immunoSEQ multiplex PCR, the TCRdb table keeps only in-frame clones and is missing some. The table includes 59,000 or so clones, around 82% detected once. The source was CD4+ or CD8+ T cells sorted from blood, collected in a trial of the OX40 agonist ivuxolimab. The receptor set was obtained from an adult with an advanced solid tumor such as melanoma, head and neck, liver or kidney cancer.

The chain combines TRBV6-4 with TRBJ2-1; a possible D gene is TRBD2 (7 bases). The CDR3 is made up of 14 amino acids. CDR1 is MRHNA and CDR2 is SNTAGT in the germline V gene. V gave up 1 base and J gave up 10 bases, with 14 bases separating them. The CDR3 sequence: CASSDLRGGREQFF. The DNA of the CDR3 is TGTGCCAGCAGTGACTTGAGGGGGGGCCGAGAGCAGTTCTTC.

This clone appeared once. The same CDR3 is also encoded by other DNA sequences in this sample. The gene calls are TRBV18 and TRBJ2-3, with a weak D call TRBD1 (5 bases). Trimming left V 6 bases short and J 3 bases short, with 10 bases between. The CDR3 totals 13 residues. Germline loops: CDR1 KGHSH, CDR2 LQKENI. The DNA for the CDR3 is TGTGCCAGCTCTCCAGGGCAAACAGATACGCAGTATTTT. It encodes CASSPGQTDTQYF.

The chain uses TRBV5-5 and TRBJ1-3; D is unresolved. V lost 0 bases, J lost 10 bases, and 17 bases lay in between. The CDR3 is made up of 15 amino acids. CDR1 is SGHKS and CDR2 is YYEKEE in the germline V gene (reference sequence). The CDR3 DNA is TGTGCCAGCAGCTTGGACGATTTTCCTGGGCAAACCATATATTTT. Translating gives CASSLDDFPGQTIYF.

This rearrangement joins TRBV7-2 to TRBJ2-1; D unclear. Germline CDR1 reads SGHTA; CDR2 reads FQGNSA. The CDR3 loop spans 15 amino acids. Between the trimmed V and J ends, which lost 1 base and 3 bases, there was a span of 10 bases. In nucleotides, the CDR3 is TGTGCCAGCAGCTTAGACACTTTCTACTACAATGAGCAGTTCTTC. Protein product: CASSLDTFYYNEQFF.

The V gene is TRBV6-5, the J gene TRBJ1-2; a possible D gene is TRBD1 (5 bases). V was trimmed by 4 bases and J by 1 base, leaving 10 bases between them. The CDR3 is 14 amino acids. CDR1 MNHEY and CDR2 SVGAGI come from the germline V gene. The CDR3 protein is CASSSLRVNYGYTF. CDR3 coding DNA: TGTGCCAGCAGTTCCCTCAGGGTTAACTATGGCTACACCTTC.

This chain connects TRBV7-4 to TRBJ1-2; TRBD1 agrees at 9 bases. The ends lost 5 bases at V and 4 bases at J; junction bases unmatched: 8. The CDR3 covers 15 residues. In germline, CDR1 is SGHVT, CDR2 SQSDAQ. In DNA, the CDR3 is TGTGCCAGCAGCCCAGGACAGGGGTACGTCTATGGCTACACCTTC. Translation gives CASSPGQGYVYGYTF.

The chain has TRBV6-1 and TRBJ1-6; maybe TRBD1 (6 bases). V shed 6 bases and J shed 5 bases, with 8 bases lying between them. Looked up from germline, CDR1 is MNHNS and CDR2 is SASEGT. The CDR3 is made up of 13 amino acids. The CDR3 nucleotides read TGTGCCAGCAGGGACAGAAATAATTCACCCCTCCACTTT. It codes for CASRDRNNSPLHF.